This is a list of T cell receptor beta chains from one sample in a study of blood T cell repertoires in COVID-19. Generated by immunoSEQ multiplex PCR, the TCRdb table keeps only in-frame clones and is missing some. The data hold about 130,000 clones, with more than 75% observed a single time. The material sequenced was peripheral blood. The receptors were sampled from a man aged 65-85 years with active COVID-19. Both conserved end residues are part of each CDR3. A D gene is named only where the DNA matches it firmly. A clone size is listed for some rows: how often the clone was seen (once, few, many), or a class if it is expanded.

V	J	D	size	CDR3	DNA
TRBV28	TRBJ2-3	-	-	CASSFRGGYTDTQYF	TGTGCCAGCAGTTTTAGGGGGGGATACACAGATACGCAGTATTTT
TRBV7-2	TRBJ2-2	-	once	CASKRPQAPGELFF	TGTGCCAGCAAAAGACCCCAGGCCCCCGGGGAGCTGTTTTTT
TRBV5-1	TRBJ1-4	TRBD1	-	CASSPIGDRGGTNEKLFF	TGCGCCAGCAGCCCCATCGGGGACAGAGGTGGCACTAATGAAAAACTGTTTTTT
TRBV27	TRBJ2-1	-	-	CASHYIGGNEQFF	TGTGCCAGCCACTACATAGGGGGCAATGAGCAGTTCTTC
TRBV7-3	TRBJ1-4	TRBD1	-	CASSLRFGRGQGGWTNEKLFF	TGTGCCAGCAGCTTGAGGTTTGGCCGAGGACAGGGGGGGTGGACTAATGAAAAACTGTTTTTT
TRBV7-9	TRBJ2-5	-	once	CASSFPTGRETQYF	TGTGCCAGCAGCTTCCCGACAGGGAGGGAGACCCAGTACTTC
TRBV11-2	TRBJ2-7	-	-	CASSLVALAEQYF	TGTGCCAGCAGCTTAGTGGCCCTCGCAGAGCAGTACTTC
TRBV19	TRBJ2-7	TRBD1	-	CASSRQGTGYEQYF	TGTGCCAGTAGTCGACAGGGGACCGGCTACGAGCAGTACTTC
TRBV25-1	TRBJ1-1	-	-	CASEPTWRAEAFF	TGTGCCAGCGAGCCCACCTGGAGGGCTGAAGCTTTCTTT
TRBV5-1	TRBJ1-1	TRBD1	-	CASSIDRAGEAFF	TGCGCCAGCAGCATTGACAGGGCTGGCGAAGCTTTCTTT
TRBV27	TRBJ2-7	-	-	CASSLAGSPRGHYEQYF	TGTGCCAGCAGTTTAGCAGGAAGTCCCAGGGGCCACTACGAGCAGTACTTC
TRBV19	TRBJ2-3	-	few	CASSTLEPANTQYF	TGTGCCAGTAGTACCCTGGAGCCAGCGAATACGCAGTATTTT
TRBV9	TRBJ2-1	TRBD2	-	CASSPRTSQDEQFF	TGTGCCAGCAGCCCCCGGACTAGCCAGGATGAGCAGTTCTTC
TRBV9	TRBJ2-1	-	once	CASSPIKGHYNEQFF	TGTGCCAGCAGCCCTATCAAGGGGCACTACAATGAGCAGTTCTTC
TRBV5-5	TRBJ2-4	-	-	CASSKINRELAKNIQYF	TGTGCCAGCAGCAAGATAAACAGGGAACTAGCCAAAAACATTCAGTACTTC
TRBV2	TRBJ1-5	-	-	CASSEVMSNQPQHF	TGTGCCAGCAGTGAAGTCATGTCCAATCAGCCCCAGCATTTT
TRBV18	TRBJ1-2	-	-	CASSPQGEINYGYTF	TGTGCCAGCTCACCACAGGGAGAGATTAACTATGGCTACACCTTC
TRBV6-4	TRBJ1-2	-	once	CASSDSDSSNYGYTF	TGTGCCAGCAGTGACTCGGACAGCTCTAACTATGGCTACACCTTC
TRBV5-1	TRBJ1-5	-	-	CASSFTGDQPQHF	TGCGCCAGCAGCTTTACCGGGGATCAGCCCCAGCATTTT
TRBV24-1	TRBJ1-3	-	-	CATSDPSGPGNTIYF	TGTGCCACCAGTGATCCATCAGGTCCTGGAAACACCATATATTTT
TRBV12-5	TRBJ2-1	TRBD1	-	CASGKGASNEQFF	TGTGCTAGTGGTAAGGGGGCTAGTAATGAGCAGTTCTTC
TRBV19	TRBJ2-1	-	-	CASSIGGTLEKYEQFF	TGTGCCAGTAGTATTGGGGGGACCTTGGAGAAATATGAGCAGTTCTTC